What follows are 27 T cell receptor beta chains derived from one specimen sequenced in a study of blood T cell repertoires in COVID-19. The data were produced by immunoSEQ multiplex PCR, yet TCRdb's version contains in-frame clones alone and is incomplete. The sample has approximately 190,000 clones, 84% seen once. Sequencing input: peripheral blood. These receptors came from a human donor in a cohort sampled during active COVID-19.

This clone was seen only a few times. The V and J genes are TRBV18 and TRBJ2-1, with D perhaps matching TRBD1 (7 bases). Looked up from germline, CDR1 is KGHSH and CDR2 is LQKENI. The CDR3 sequence is 15 residues long. V was pared by 0 bases and J by 6 bases, with 12 bases between. The CDR3 nucleotides read TGTGCCAGCTCACCACCCGCAGGGGGGAGCAATGAGCAGTTCTTC. Its protein product is CASSPPAGGSNEQFF.

This clone appeared once. V usage is TRBV5-6 and J usage is TRBJ2-3; TRBD2 might be the D (6 bases). The length of the CDR3 is 16 residues. Germline lookup yields CDR1 SGHDT and CDR2 YYEEEE. V gave up 4 bases and J gave up 6 bases, with 21 bases separating them. Here the CDR3 reads CASSVTERARPDTQYF. The CDR3 bases are TGTGCCAGCAGCGTAACAGAGCGGGCCCGGCCCGATACGCAGTATTTT.

CDR3 residues: CASSPDTSVSGANVLTF. In nucleotides, the CDR3 is TGTGCCAGCAGCCCGGACACGTCTGTCTCTGGGGCCAACGTCCTGACTTTC. J is TRBJ2-6 and V is TRBV11-2, with a possible D match to TRBD1 (5 bases). The CDR3 spans 17 residues. The germline CDR1 and CDR2 sequences are SGHAT and FQNNGV. Trimming stripped 5 bases from V and 0 bases from J, with 14 bases between.

This clone was found once. J is TRBJ1-1 and V is TRBV18, with D hard to call. CDR3 length: 15 amino acids. V was trimmed by 3 bases and J by 1 base, leaving 12 bases between them. Germline CDR1 reads KGHSH; CDR2 reads LQKENI. CDR3: CASSPSLLGNTEAFF. The CDR3 DNA reads as TGTGCCAGCTCACCGTCGCTTCTCGGGAACACTGAAGCTTTCTTT. Complete variable domain (other parts from reference TRBV18 and TRBJ1-1): NAGVMQNPRHLVRRRGQEARLRCSPMKGHSHVYWYRQLPEEGLKFMVYLQKENIIDESGMPKERFSAEFPKEGPSILRIQQVVRGDSAAYFCASSPSLLGNTEAFFGQGTRLTVV.

The rearrangement links TRBV4-2 to TRBJ1-5; TRBD1 aligns across 11 bases. Germline CDR1 reads LGHNA; CDR2 reads YNFKEQ. The CDR3 is 15 residues long. Trimming removed 4 bases from V and 6 bases from J; junction bases left unmatched: 5. CDR3: CASSPRTGGTQPQHF. Here the CDR3 DNA reads TGTGCCAGCAGCCCCCGGACAGGGGGCACTCAGCCCCAGCATTTT.

There are many counts of this clone. This rearrangement joins TRBV12-3 or TRBV12-4 to TRBJ1-2, with TRBD1 identical over 7 bases. The trim removed 7 bases at V and 6 bases at J, leaving 8 bases unmatched. The CDR3 has 13 amino acids. The CDR3 DNA reads as TGTGCCAGCACTGTACAGGGGTGGGATGGCTACACCTTC. Encoded protein: CASTVQGWDGYTF.

This chain uses TRBV18 with TRBJ1-1; 7 positions match TRBD1. Germline CDR1 is KGHSH and CDR2 is LQKENI. Trimming removed 0 bases from V and 8 bases from J; junction bases left unmatched: 6. The CDR3 has 14 amino acids. Here the CDR3 DNA reads TGTGCCAGCTCACCACCCGTCCGGACAGGCGAAGCTTTCTTT. It codes for CASSPPVRTGEAFF.

The gene calls are TRBV9 and TRBJ2-5; 8 nucleotides align to TRBD1. V lost 6 bases and J lost 6; bases outside the gene matches: 7. Per the germline V gene, CDR1 is SGDLS and CDR2 is YYNGEE. This CDR3 has 13 residues. The CDR3 DNA follows: TGTGCCAGCAACATCGGACAGGGCAAGACCCAGTACTTC. The encoded protein is CASNIGQGKTQYF.

The CDR3 region has the DNA TGCGCCAGCAGCCAAGTACAGGATTATAACTATGGCTACACCTTC. Translation: CASSQVQDYNYGYTF. The chain links TRBV4-1 to TRBJ1-2, with a weak D call TRBD1 (5 bases). V gave up 1 base and J gave up 1 base, with 10 bases separating them. CDR3 length: 15 amino acids. The germline V gene has CDR1 MGHRA and CDR2 YSYEKL.

The V and J genes are TRBV19 and TRBJ2-3; 9 nucleotides agree with TRBD2. The V gene's germline CDR1 is LNHDA and CDR2 SQIVND (reference sequence). CDR3 length: 15 amino acids. With V trimmed by 3 bases and J by 1 base, 2 bases remained unmatched. CDR3 protein: CASSIGGRGTDTQYF. The CDR3 nucleotides read TGTGCCAGTAGTATCGGCGGGAGGGGCACAGATACGCAGTATTTT.

This chain uses TRBV24-1 with TRBJ2-3, with a weak D call TRBD2 (5 bases). The CDR3 covers 13 residues. Per germline, CDR1 KGHDR and CDR2 SFDVKD. V was shortened by 3 bases and J by 4 bases, with 7 bases between the two germline ends. The CDR3 sequence: CATSDNSADTQYF. The CDR3 region has the DNA TGTGCCACCAGTGATAATAGCGCAGATACGCAGTATTTT.

CDR3 sequence reads: CATSRLWTGDFGGTEAFF. In DNA form, the CDR3 reads TGTGCCACCAGCAGACTTTGGACAGGGGACTTTGGTGGCACTGAAGCTTTCTTT. The chain uses TRBV15 and TRBJ1-1; 9 bases map to TRBD1. CDR3 length: 18 amino acids. Germline assignment: CDR1 LNHNV and CDR2 YYDKDF (reference sequence). Losses at the gene ends were 2 bases for V and 4 bases for J; bases not matched to a gene: 14.

V is TRBV5-5 and J is TRBJ1-2; weak D call: TRBD1 (5 bases). The germline CDR1 and CDR2 sequences are SGHKS and YYEKEE (reference sequence). The CDR3 runs to 14 residues. The V and J ends lost 4 bases and 2 bases respectively, with 12 bases between them. The DNA for the CDR3 is TGTGCCAGCAGCATCCAGGGAATCAACTATGGCTACACCTTC. Translated: CASSIQGINYGYTF.

The chain carries TRBV6-5 and TRBJ1-2; weak D call: TRBD1 (6 bases). The length of the CDR3 is 14 residues. The germline V gene has CDR1 MNHEY and CDR2 SVGAGI. Between the trimmed V and J ends, which lost 5 bases and 0 bases, there was a span of 10 bases. CDR3 nucleotide sequence: TGTGCCAGCAGTCGGACAGATTCTAACTATGGCTACACCTTC. Amino acid sequence: CASSRTDSNYGYTF.

The chain carries TRBV7-2 and TRBJ1-2; D ambiguous. The CDR3 extends over 11 amino acids. Trimming shortened V by 4 bases and J by 2 bases, and 2 bases separated the two germline ends. Germline V gene lookup returns CDR1 SGHTA and CDR2 FQGNSA. The CDR3 nucleotides are TGTGCCAGCAGCTCGAACTATGGCTACACCTTC. It yields the protein CASSSNYGYTF.

This rearrangement joins TRBV6-5 to TRBJ1-4; D is ambiguous. The CDR3 is made up of 14 amino acids. With 8 bases removed from V and 0 bases from J, the gap between germline ends came to 10 bases. Germline V gene lookup returns CDR1 MNHEY and CDR2 SVGAGI. The CDR3: CASANGATNEKLFF. The DNA of the CDR3 is TGTGCCAGCGCGAACGGAGCAACTAATGAAAAACTGTTTTTT.

The gene calls are TRBV11-2 and TRBJ1-1, with TRBD1 identical over 7 bases. Germline V gene sequence: CDR1 SGHAT, CDR2 FQNNGV. The CDR3 is 17 residues long. V lost 5 bases to trimming and J lost 1 base; unmatched junction nucleotides: 13. CDR3 residues: CASSLTSDRVPNTEAFF. The CDR3 nucleotides read TGTGCCAGCAGCCTAACTTCCGACAGGGTACCGAACACTGAAGCTTTCTTT.

This clone was detected a few times. The rearrangement links TRBV19 to TRBJ1-2, with D unresolved. The V and J ends lost 3 bases and 8 bases respectively, with 10 bases between them. CDR1 is LNHDA, CDR2 SQIVND, per germline (reference sequence). The CDR3 consists of 12 residues. CDR3 protein: CASSIPGTGYTF. DNA for the CDR3: TGTGCCAGTAGTATCCCAGGCACGGGCTACACCTTC.

Details on this clone: Other nucleotide sequences from this sample produce the same CDR3. This chain connects TRBV7-9 to TRBJ2-3; weak D call: TRBD2 (6 bases). V gave up 1 base and J gave up 3 bases, with 8 bases separating them. The germline V gene encodes CDR1 SEHNR and CDR2 FQNEAQ (reference sequence). CDR3 length: 14 residues. Written as DNA, the CDR3 is TGTGCCAGCAGCTTAGGTAGCGGTACAGATACGCAGTATTTT. It yields the protein CASSLGSGTDTQYF.

This clone was observed a few times. The J gene is TRBJ1-6, the V gene TRBV6-5; perhaps TRBD1 as D (5 bases). This CDR3 is built from 14 residues. The V gene's germline CDR1 is MNHEY and CDR2 SVGAGI. V lost 4 bases and J 10 bases, leaving 14 bases between the germline ends. The CDR3 DNA reads as TGTGCCAGCAGTTCAATAACAGGAGAGTCACCCCTCCACTTT. Its translation is CASSSITGESPLHF.

The gene calls are TRBV19 and TRBJ1-4; 10 bases match TRBD1. Looked up from germline, CDR1 is LNHDA and CDR2 is SQIVND (reference sequence). The V segment lost 9 bases and the J segment 9 bases; nucleotides outside the gene matches: 7. The CDR3 extends over 13 amino acids. The CDR3 coding sequence is TGTGCCAGCCTGGGACAGGGGAGCAAAAAACTGTTTTTT. It codes for CASLGQGSKKLFF.

A note on this clone: The same CDR3 arises from other DNA sequences in this sample as well. The chain has TRBV9 and TRBJ1-2, with D tentatively TRBD1 (5 bases). Trimming took off 2 bases at V and 5 bases at J, with 7 bases between the two ends. There are 12 residues in the CDR3. Germline V lookup: CDR1 SGDLS, CDR2 YYNGEE. The CDR3 DNA is TGTGCCAGCAGCGTGGGGGGATATGGCTACACCTTC. This sequence encodes CASSVGGYGYTF.

The chain joins TRBV6-6 to TRBJ2-1, with TRBD2 matching 9 bases. V shed 6 bases, J shed 0 bases, and the junction held 3 bases outside the gene matches. Germline CDR1 is MNHNY and CDR2 is SVGAGI (reference sequence). CDR3 size: 15 residues. This CDR3 reads CASSQTSGSYNEQFF. The CDR3 DNA reads as TGTGCCAGCAGCCAGACTAGCGGCTCCTACAATGAGCAGTTCTTC.

The chain uses TRBV4-2 and TRBJ2-1; 10 bases agree with TRBD2. Trimming took 0 bases from V and 9 from J; bases not matched to a gene: 8. The germline CDR1 and CDR2 sequences are LGHNA and YNFKEQ. The CDR3 loop spans 16 amino acids. Here the CDR3 DNA reads TGTGCCAGCAGCCAAGATGCCGCGGCTAGCGGGGGTGAGCAGTTCTTC. Residues: CASSQDAAASGGEQFF.

This clone has more than one count but fewer than ten. The CDR3: CASRAGGLAGADTQYF. The CDR3 DNA is TGTGCCAGCCGGGCGGGGGGACTAGCGGGAGCAGATACGCAGTATTTT. The rearrangement uses TRBV2 and TRBJ2-3; 14 bases are shared with TRBD2. Per the germline V gene, CDR1 is SNHLY and CDR2 is FYNNEI. V was clipped by 8 bases and J by 4 bases; unmatched bases: 8. The CDR3 covers 16 residues. Full variable domain (outside the CDR3, taken from reference TRBV2 and TRBJ2-3): EPEVTQTPSHQVTQMGQEVILRCVPISNHLYFYWYRQILGQKVEFLVSFYNNEISEKSEIFDDQFSVERPDGSNFTLKIRSTKLEDSAMYFCASRAGGLAGADTQYFGPGTRLTVL.

The chain carries TRBV20-1 and TRBJ2-1; 10 nucleotides agree with TRBD2. The V gene's germline CDR1 is DFQATT and CDR2 SNEGSKA (reference sequence). J lost 0 bases, V lost 3 bases, and 8 bases had no gene match. The length of the CDR3 is 17 residues. The CDR3 DNA sequence: TGCAGTGCTAGTGCTAGCGGGAGCGCCAGCTCCTACAATGAGCAGTTCTTC. This encodes CSASASGSASSYNEQFF.

In DNA, the CDR3 is TGCGCCAGCAGCCAAGGATTTGCGGGTAGTTTTGGCGAGCAGTACTTC. It codes for CASSQGFAGSFGEQYF. The chain couples TRBV4-1 to TRBJ2-7, with a weak D call TRBD2 (5 bases). This CDR3 is 16 amino acids long. V lost 1 base and J 6 bases, leaving 19 bases between the germline ends. Germline CDR1 reads MGHRA; CDR2 reads YSYEKL.